A single sample gave rise to the 24 T cell receptor beta chains below, sequenced in a study of T cells after yellow fever vaccination. MiXCR, run by TCRdb on the 5' RACE reads, gives a single entry per CDR3 protein. The sample consists of over 45,000 distinct CDR3 sequences, approximately 7.7% of them appearing once. This specimen was CD8+ T cells sorted from PBMCs, taken on the day of the first yellow fever vaccination. The receptors shown here come from a man in his late teens or twenties who received the YFV17D yellow fever vaccine.

This clonotype was found many times. The V and J genes are TRBV5-1 and TRBJ1-5; 7 bases fit TRBD1. Germline CDR1 SGHRS, CDR2 YFSETQ. The CDR3 is 15 residues long. Trimming removed 0 bases from V and 7 bases from J; junction bases left unmatched: 7. The DNA for the CDR3 is TGCGCCAGCAGCTTGGTCTCAGGGGGTGACCAGCCCCAGCATTTT. Amino acid sequence: CASSLVSGGDQPQHF.

This clonotype has more than one count but fewer than ten. The chain carries TRBV11-1 and TRBJ2-3; 7 positions match TRBD2. The ends lost 7 bases at V and 4 bases at J; junction bases unmatched: 23. CDR3 length: 19 amino acids. Per germline, CDR1 SGHAT and CDR2 FQDESV (reference sequence). In DNA form, the CDR3 reads TGTGCCAGCACCCCGCCCCCGGCGGGGGTTTTTGTTGAAGCAGATACGCAGTATTTT. It specifies CASTPPPAGVFVEADTQYF.

This clonotype was observed a handful of times. The chain carries TRBV6-2 or TRBV6-3 and TRBJ1-5; no clear D. V dropped 5 bases and J dropped 2 bases, with 13 bases sitting between them. Looked up from germline, CDR1 is MNHEY and CDR2 is SVGEGT. This CDR3 is built from 15 residues. CDR3 loop: CASSGQVSGNQPQHF. In DNA form, the CDR3 reads TGTGCCAGCAGTGGCCAGGTCTCGGGCAATCAGCCCCAGCATTTT.

This clonotype was counted ten times or more. V gene TRBV18 combines with J gene TRBJ2-3; 9 bases are shared with TRBD1. CDR1 and CDR2 from the germline V gene are KGHSH and LQKENI. V dropped 0 bases and J dropped 2; count of bases not matched to a gene: 6. The CDR3 has 17 residues. The CDR3 DNA is TGTGCCAGCTCACCACCCGCCGGGACAGGGATCACAGATACGCAGTATTTT. It specifies CASSPPAGTGITDTQYF.

This clonotype was picked up many times. The chain uses TRBV7-3 and TRBJ2-1; D unresolved. Deletions cut 1 base from V and 8 bases from J, with 15 bases between. The CDR3 covers 15 residues. CDR1 SGHTA and CDR2 FQGTGA come from the germline V gene. The CDR3 DNA reads TGTGCCAGCAGCTTAATAATCGGCCCGGATGATGAGCAGTTCTTC. Translating it yields CASSLIIGPDDEQFF.

J is TRBJ1-5 and V is TRBV27; 7 positions agree with TRBD1. This CDR3 is built from 14 residues. From germline, CDR1 is MNHEY and CDR2 SMNVEV (reference sequence). V was pared by 0 bases and J by 6 bases, with 2 bases of the junction left unmatched. Written as DNA, the CDR3 is TGTGCCAGCAGTTTATCAGGGGGCAGTCAGCCCCAGCATTTT. It codes for CASSLSGGSQPQHF.

Ten or more counts support this clonotype. The V and J genes are TRBV24-1 and TRBJ2-7; D not resolved. Looked up from germline, CDR1 is KGHDR and CDR2 is SFDVKD. The length of the CDR3 is 13 residues. Trimming removed 4 bases from V and 0 bases from J, with 6 bases in between. The CDR3 nucleotides read TGTGCCACCAGTGAGCACAGCTCCTACGAGCAGTACGTC. This gives the protein CATSEHSSYEQYV.

This clonotype was seen at least ten times. This rearrangement joins TRBV27 to TRBJ1-3; D possibly corresponds to TRBD1 (5 bases). The CDR3 runs 15 residues. V was trimmed by 6 bases and J by 4 bases, leaving 16 bases between them. Germline CDR1 reads MNHEY; CDR2 reads SMNVEV (reference sequence). CDR3 sequence: CASRLSQGSGNTIYF. The CDR3 nucleotides read TGTGCCAGCAGACTCTCTCAGGGTTCCGGAAACACCATATATTTT.

This clonotype was observed at least ten times. This rearrangement joins TRBV7-8 to TRBJ2-1; D is undetermined. Deletions cut 2 bases from V and 16 bases from J, with 15 bases between. From germline, CDR1 is SGHVS and CDR2 FQNEAQ. The CDR3 is 12 amino acids. CDR3 sequence reads: CASSLTLLYKFF. The CDR3 nucleotides are TGTGCCAGCAGCTTAACCCTCCTTTATAAATTCTTC. The variable domain in full, completed from reference TRBV7-8 and TRBJ2-1, reads GAGVSQSPRYKVAKRGQDVALRCDPISGHVSLFWYQQALGQGPEFLTYFQNEAQLDKSGLPSDRFFAERPEGSVSTLKIQRTQQEDSAVYLCASSLTLLYKFFGPGTRLTVL.

The chain has TRBV6-2 or TRBV6-3 and TRBJ1-1; 11 bases are a match to TRBD1. This CDR3 has 15 residues. The germline V gene has CDR1 MNHEY and CDR2 SVGEGT. With V trimmed by 5 bases and J by 5 bases, 7 bases remained unmatched. In nucleotides, the CDR3 is TGTGCCAGCAGTCTGGACAGGGGGCTATTGACTGAAGCTTTCTTT. The encoded protein is CASSLDRGLLTEAFF.

At least ten counts were recorded for this clonotype. This chain joins TRBV7-9 and TRBJ2-3; 8 bases map to TRBD2. V was clipped by 3 bases and J by 6 bases; unmatched bases: 11. The CDR3 length is 16 residues. CDR1 is SEHNR and CDR2 is FQNEAQ in the germline V gene (reference sequence). The CDR3 DNA reads TGTGCCAGCAGCTTCCCCCGGGGGGGCGGTCTGGATACGCAGTATTTT. Translated, it gives CASSFPRGGGLDTQYF.

As for this clonotype: A read error is possible here, since a much larger clone lies one base away. The chain carries TRBV10-3 and TRBJ2-1; D is possibly TRBD1 (6 bases). Germline CDR1 reads ENHRY; CDR2 reads SYGVKD. CDR3 length: 17 amino acids. The CDR3 DNA reads TGTGCCATCACTGAGTCAGGGGCAGGGGCCATCTACAATGAGCAGTTCTTC. Its protein is CAITESGAGAIYNEQFF.

In this sample, this clonotype turned up many times. The chain employs TRBV12-3 or TRBV12-4 and TRBJ2-1; tentatively, D is TRBD1 or TRBD2 (5 bases each). There are 13 residues in the CDR3. The ends were cut back, 6 bases at V and 2 bases at J, with 8 bases in the middle. The CDR3 is CASSRGPYNEQFF. As DNA, the CDR3 is TGTGCCAGCAGCCGGGGACCCTACAATGAGCAGTTCTTC.

This clonotype has a count of ten or more. V gene TRBV19 combines with J gene TRBJ1-1; no clear D. The ends were cut back, 6 bases at V and 4 bases at J, with 12 bases in the middle. The germline CDR1 and CDR2 sequences are LNHDA and SQIVND (reference sequence). This CDR3 spans 13 amino acids. The CDR3 here is CASSPVRATEAFF. CDR3 nucleotides: TGTGCCAGTAGCCCTGTGAGGGCCACTGAAGCTTTCTTT.

The sample holds a few counts of this clonotype. V is TRBV12-3 or TRBV12-4 and J is TRBJ1-2; TRBD1 might be the D (5 bases). The length of the CDR3 is 14 residues. V lost 6 bases and J 2 bases, leaving 13 bases between the germline ends. The DNA for the CDR3 is TGTGCCAGCAGGGGGGAATCGGAGAACTATGGCTACACCTTC. It specifies CASRGESENYGYTF.

The table lists this clonotype with many counts. The gene calls are TRBV7-9 and TRBJ2-5, with D perhaps TRBD1 or TRBD2 (5 bases each). Trimming took off 5 bases at V and 0 bases at J, with 16 bases between the two ends. The CDR3 contains 16 residues. Germline-derived CDR1 and CDR2 are SEHNR and FQNEAQ (reference sequence). This chain's CDR3 is CASSQLGTEYQETQYF. DNA of the CDR3: TGTGCCAGCAGCCAACTTGGGACGGAGTACCAAGAGACCCAGTACTTC. Full variable domain (remainder filled in from reference TRBV7-9 and TRBJ2-5): DTGVSQNPRHKITKRGQNVTFRCDPISEHNRLYWYRQTLGQGPEFLTYFQNEAQLEKSRLLSDRFSAERPKGSFSTLEIQRTEQGDSAMYLCASSQLGTEYQETQYFGPGTRLLVL.

This clonotype appeared many times. This chain links TRBV29-1 with TRBJ1-1, with a possible D match to TRBD1 (5 bases). Trimming took off 3 bases at V and 7 bases at J, with 12 bases between the two ends. The CDR3 loop spans 12 amino acids. Germline V gives CDR1 SQVTM, CDR2 ANQGSEA. The CDR3 sequence: CSVDSGAGEAFF. The CDR3 region has the DNA TGCAGCGTTGATTCCGGGGCAGGTGAAGCTTTCTTT.

The genes are TRBV15 and TRBJ1-2, with D uncertain. Per germline, CDR1 LNHNV and CDR2 YYDKDF (reference sequence). Deletions cut 0 bases from V and 8 bases from J, with 13 bases between. The CDR3 extends over 14 amino acids. CDR3 bases: TGTGCCACCAGCAGAGATTCCCCCCGAGGGGGCTACACCTTC. Its translation: CATSRDSPRGGYTF.

This clonotype was recorded many times. The chain carries TRBV7-2 and TRBJ2-7, with 9 bases matching TRBD2. CDR1 is SGHTA, CDR2 FQGNSA, per germline. The CDR3 consists of 14 residues. V lost 6 bases and J lost 4; bases outside the gene matches: 7. The CDR3 bases are TGTGCCAGCAGGGGTAGCGGGGGAAGTTACGAGCAGTACTTC. Translation gives CASRGSGGSYEQYF.

This clonotype has just a few counts. The gene calls are TRBV4-1 and TRBJ2-3, with D possibly called TRBD1 or TRBD2 (5 bases each). The germline V gene encodes CDR1 MGHRA and CDR2 YSYEKL. The length of the CDR3 is 17 residues. V was clipped by 0 bases and J by 4 bases, with 17 bases between them. The CDR3 DNA is TGCGCCAGCAGCCAAGATCGGCTGGGGGTAGGTCCAGATACGCAGTATTTT. Its protein product is CASSQDRLGVGPDTQYF.

J is TRBJ1-2 and V is TRBV7-9, with no clear D. The CDR3 loop spans 14 amino acids. Trimming left V 4 bases short and J 1 base short, with 10 bases between. Germline V gene sequence: CDR1 SEHNR, CDR2 FQNEAQ (reference sequence). This CDR3 is CASSSDGDNYGYTF. CDR3 DNA: TGTGCCAGCAGCTCGGACGGGGATAACTATGGCTACACCTTC.

The J gene is TRBJ2-2, the V gene TRBV20-1; TRBD1 matches 10 bases. This CDR3 has 13 amino acids. J was trimmed by 6 bases and V by 6 bases; bases with no gene match: 4. Per the germline V gene, CDR1 is DFQATT and CDR2 is SNEGSKA (reference sequence). The CDR3 DNA is TGCAGTGCCCCGGGACAGGGGTCCGGGGAGCTGTTTTTT. This encodes CSAPGQGSGELFF.

This clonotype appeared a few times. The J gene is TRBJ2-7, the V gene TRBV27; D may be TRBD1 or TRBD2 (5 bases each). Germline CDR1 reads MNHEY; CDR2 reads SMNVEV (reference sequence). The CDR3 has 14 amino acids. Trimming took off 5 bases at V and 3 bases at J, with 14 bases between the two ends. The CDR3 bases are TGTGCCAGCAGTCCTAGCCGGACAAGCTACGAGCAGTACTTC. Translation: CASSPSRTSYEQYF.

This clonotype was recorded at least ten times. The V and J genes are TRBV6-5 and TRBJ1-3; D gene unclear. The germline V gene encodes CDR1 MNHEY and CDR2 SVGAGI. The V end was cut by 2 bases, the J end by 2 bases, with 7 bases between. The CDR3 totals 14 residues. CDR3 protein: CASSYLTAGNTIYF. The CDR3 region has the DNA TGTGCCAGCAGTTACCTCACAGCTGGAAACACCATATATTTT.